The 14 T cell receptor beta chains in this list originate from one sample, sequenced in a study of shared clonotypes between healthy human individuals. Data came from immunoSEQ multiplex PCR; TCRdb stores just in-frame clones and leaves some out. The data show 2 million to 2.5 million clones, with just over 90% seen just once and 0.35% to 0.45% held by the top ten. Sequencing used naive CD4+ T cells from PBMCs. Described subset: CD45RA+ positively selected. These receptors were obtained from a man aged 18 to 29 in good health. Some clones in this sample may be carry-over from other donors' samples.

The rearrangement uses TRBV7-7 and TRBJ2-1, with D unclear. Trimming shortened V by 2 bases and J by 5 bases, and 10 bases separated the two germline ends. CDR1 SSHAT and CDR2 FNYEAQ come from the germline V gene (reference sequence). This CDR3 has 14 amino acids. The CDR3 loop is CASSLSSGNNEQFF. CDR3 in DNA: TGTGCCAGCAGCTTATCCAGTGGGAACAATGAGCAGTTCTTC.

The table lists this clone with a few counts. The rearrangement joins TRBV2 to TRBJ1-5, with D uncertain. The V end lost 4 bases, the J end lost 2 bases, and 9 bases lay between the germline ends. Germline CDR1 reads SNHLY; CDR2 reads FYNNEI. The CDR3 spans 14 residues. CDR3: CASSGAPGNQPQHF. The CDR3 nucleotides read TGTGCCAGCAGTGGGGCGCCGGGCAATCAGCCCCAGCATTTT. Full variable domain (outside the CDR3, taken from reference TRBV2 and TRBJ1-5): EPEVTQTPSHQVTQMGQEVILRCVPISNHLYFYWYRQILGQKVEFLVSFYNNEISEKSEIFDDQFSVERPDGSNFTLKIRSTKLEDSAMYFCASSGAPGNQPQHFGDGTRLSIL.

The chain has TRBV28 and TRBJ1-1, with 8 nucleotides matching TRBD1. V lost 4 bases, J lost 6 bases, and 7 bases stayed unmatched. The length of the CDR3 is 14 residues. The germline gives CDR1 MDHEN, CDR2 SYDVKM. The CDR3: CASSSGQATPEAFF. The CDR3 DNA sequence: TGTGCCAGCAGTTCGGGACAGGCTACACCTGAAGCTTTCTTT.

The chain has TRBV19 and TRBJ1-3; D remains ambiguous. The V end was cut by 8 bases, the J end by 0 bases, with 17 bases between. Germline loops: CDR1 LNHDA, CDR2 SQIVND (reference sequence). The CDR3 has 16 residues. The CDR3 DNA sequence: TGTGCCAGTTCTCATACCCCCTCATCCTCTGGAAACACCATATATTTT. It yields the protein CASSHTPSSSGNTIYF.

Comment on this clone: Additional DNA sequences in this sample encode the identical CDR3. The chain uses TRBV5-1 and TRBJ2-3, with D possibly matching TRBD1 (6 bases). CDR1 and CDR2 (germline): SGHRS, YFSETQ. Trimming took 4 bases from V and 2 from J, leaving 11 bases between them. The CDR3 is 14 amino acids. CDR3 amino acids: CASSPGTTTDTQYF. The CDR3, as DNA: TGCGCCAGCAGCCCGGGGACAACCACAGATACGCAGTATTTT. The full variable domain, its missing parts supplied by reference TRBV5-1 and TRBJ2-3, is KAGVTQTPRYLIKTRGQQVTLSCSPISGHRSVSWYQQTPGQGLQFLFEYFSETQRNKGNFPGRFSGRQFSNSRSEMNVSTLELGDSALYLCASSPGTTTDTQYFGPGTRLTVL.

V gene TRBV30 combines with J gene TRBJ1-1, with 9 bases aligning to TRBD1. Germline CDR1 and CDR2: GTSNPN and SVGIG (reference sequence). V shed 3 bases and J 0 bases; nucleotides not matched to a gene: 11. The CDR3 totals 17 residues. This CDR3 reads CAWSASRTGAMNTEAFF. CDR3 DNA sequence: TGTGCCTGGAGCGCATCACGGACAGGGGCTATGAACACTGAAGCTTTCTTT.

The rearrangement uses TRBV12-5 and TRBJ2-3; unclear D gene. The CDR3 contains 14 residues. Deletions cut 6 bases from V and 1 base from J, with 11 bases between. The germline CDR1 and CDR2 sequences are LGHNT and FRNRAP. CDR3 nucleotides: TGTGCTAGTGGCCCAAACTCAGGCACAGATACGCAGTATTTT. This codes for CASGPNSGTDTQYF.

V is TRBV5-1 and J is TRBJ2-5; no clear D. This CDR3 has 15 amino acids. CDR1 and CDR2 from the germline V gene are SGHRS and YFSETQ. Deletions cut 1 base from V and 0 bases from J, with 10 bases between. The CDR3 DNA reads TGCGCCAGCAGCTTGATCCCCCAGCACCAAGAGACCCAGTACTTC. Translation gives CASSLIPQHQETQYF.

The rearrangement uses TRBV15 and TRBJ1-5; the D gene is possibly TRBD1 (6 bases). The CDR3 sequence is 14 residues long. The V end lost 7 bases, the J end lost 6 bases, and 16 bases lay between the germline ends. The V gene's germline CDR1 is LNHNV and CDR2 YYDKDF (reference sequence). CDR3 sequence (DNA): TGTGCCACCACTAAACAGGGCGCGGTTCAGCCCCAGCATTTT. Its translation is CATTKQGAVQPQHF.

The CDR3 here is CASRRTAYEQYF. DNA of the CDR3: TGTGCCAGCAGGCGGACAGCTTACGAGCAGTACTTC. The V and J genes are TRBV28 and TRBJ2-7; the D gene is possibly TRBD1 (6 bases). Between the trimmed V and J ends, which lost 6 bases and 4 bases, there was a span of 10 bases. The germline gives CDR1 MDHEN, CDR2 SYDVKM. The CDR3 extends over 12 amino acids.

The J gene is TRBJ2-6, the V gene TRBV5-1; possibly TRBD2 for D (5 bases). The germline V gene encodes CDR1 SGHRS and CDR2 YFSETQ. V was trimmed by 4 bases and J by 10 bases, leaving 18 bases between them. The CDR3 loop spans 15 amino acids. CDR3 protein: CASSPPLGSGNVLTF. The CDR3 nucleotides read TGCGCCAGCAGCCCCCCTCTCGGGTCGGGGAACGTCCTGACTTTC. Full variable domain (outside the CDR3, taken from reference TRBV5-1 and TRBJ2-6): KAGVTQTPRYLIKTRGQQVTLSCSPISGHRSVSWYQQTPGQGLQFLFEYFSETQRNKGNFPGRFSGRQFSNSRSEMNVSTLELGDSALYLCASSPPLGSGNVLTFGAGSRLTVL.

The chain recombines TRBV28 with TRBJ1-5; 9 nucleotides match TRBD1. The CDR3 length is 15 residues. The germline gives CDR1 MDHEN, CDR2 SYDVKM. V was pared by 3 bases and J by 9 bases, with 9 bases of the junction left unmatched. CDR3 DNA sequence: TGTGCCAGCAGTTTTACAGGGGGCCGTTGGGCGCCCCAGCATTTT. Residues: CASSFTGGRWAPQHF.

Only one count was recorded for this clone. The chain links TRBV14 to TRBJ1-2; TRBD1 matches at 11 bases. Germline CDR1 and CDR2: SGHDN and FVKESK. This CDR3 is built from 15 residues. V shed 3 bases and J 4 bases; nucleotides not matched to a gene: 4. The CDR3 reads CASSQGQGVVYGYTF. In nucleotides, the CDR3 is TGTGCCAGCAGCCAGGGACAGGGGGTGGTCTATGGCTACACCTTC.

The chain carries TRBV5-1 and TRBJ2-7; D might be TRBD1 (6 bases). V was trimmed by 0 bases and J by 6 bases, leaving 13 bases between them. Germline V gene data show CDR1 as SGHRS and CDR2 as YFSETQ. The length of the CDR3 is 14 residues. CDR3 DNA sequence: TGCGCCAGCAGCTTGGACAGGGCCCCCAGCGAGCAGTACTTC. It is translated as CASSLDRAPSEQYF.